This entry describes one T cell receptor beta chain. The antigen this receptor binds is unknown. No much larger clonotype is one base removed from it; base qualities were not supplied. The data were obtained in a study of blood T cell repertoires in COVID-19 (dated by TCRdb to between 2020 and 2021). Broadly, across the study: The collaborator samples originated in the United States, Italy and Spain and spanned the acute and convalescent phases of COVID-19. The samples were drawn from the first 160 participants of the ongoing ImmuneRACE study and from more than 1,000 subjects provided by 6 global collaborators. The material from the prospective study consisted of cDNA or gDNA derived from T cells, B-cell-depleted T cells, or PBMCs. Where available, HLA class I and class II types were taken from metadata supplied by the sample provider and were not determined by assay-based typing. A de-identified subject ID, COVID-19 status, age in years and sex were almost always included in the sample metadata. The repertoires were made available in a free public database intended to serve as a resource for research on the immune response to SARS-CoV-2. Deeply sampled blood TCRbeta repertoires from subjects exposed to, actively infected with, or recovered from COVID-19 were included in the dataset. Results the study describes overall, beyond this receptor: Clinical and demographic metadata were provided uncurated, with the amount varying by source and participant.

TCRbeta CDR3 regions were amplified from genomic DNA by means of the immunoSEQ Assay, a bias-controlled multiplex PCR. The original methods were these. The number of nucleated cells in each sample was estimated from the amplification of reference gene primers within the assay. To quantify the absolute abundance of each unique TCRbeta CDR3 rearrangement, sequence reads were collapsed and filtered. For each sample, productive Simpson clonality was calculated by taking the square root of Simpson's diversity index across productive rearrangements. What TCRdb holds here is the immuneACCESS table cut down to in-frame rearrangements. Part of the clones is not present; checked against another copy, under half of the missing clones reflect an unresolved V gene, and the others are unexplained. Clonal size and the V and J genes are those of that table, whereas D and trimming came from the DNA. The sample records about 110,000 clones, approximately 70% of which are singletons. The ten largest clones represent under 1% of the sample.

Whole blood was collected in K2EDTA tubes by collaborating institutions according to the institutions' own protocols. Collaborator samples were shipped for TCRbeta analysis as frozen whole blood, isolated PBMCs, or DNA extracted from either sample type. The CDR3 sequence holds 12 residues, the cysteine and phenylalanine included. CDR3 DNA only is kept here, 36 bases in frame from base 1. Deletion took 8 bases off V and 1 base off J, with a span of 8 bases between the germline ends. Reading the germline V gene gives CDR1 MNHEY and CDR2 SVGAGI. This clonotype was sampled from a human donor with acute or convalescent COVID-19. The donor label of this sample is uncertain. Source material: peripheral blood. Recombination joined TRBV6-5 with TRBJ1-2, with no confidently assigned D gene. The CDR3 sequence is CASGSRNYGYTF. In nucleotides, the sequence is TGTGCCAGCGGGAGCCGTAACTATGGCTACACCTTC.